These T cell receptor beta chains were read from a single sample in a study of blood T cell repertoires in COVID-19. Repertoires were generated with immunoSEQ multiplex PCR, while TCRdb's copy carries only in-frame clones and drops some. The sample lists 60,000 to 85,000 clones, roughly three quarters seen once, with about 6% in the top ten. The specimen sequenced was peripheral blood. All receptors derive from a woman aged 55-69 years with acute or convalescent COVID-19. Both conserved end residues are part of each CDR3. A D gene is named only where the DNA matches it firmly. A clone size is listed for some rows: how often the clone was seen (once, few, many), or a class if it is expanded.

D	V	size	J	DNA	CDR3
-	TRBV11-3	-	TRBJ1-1	TGTGCCAGCAGCCTAGCTAGGAGGGACACTGAAGCTTTCTTT	CASSLARRDTEAFF
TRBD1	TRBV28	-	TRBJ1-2	TGTGCCAGCAGCCCCGGGACAGCCACCTACTATGGCTACACCTTC	CASSPGTATYYGYTF
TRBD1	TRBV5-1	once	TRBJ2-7	TGCGCCAGCAGGGGTGGGACAGGGGAATCCGAGCAGTACTTC	CASRGGTGESEQYF
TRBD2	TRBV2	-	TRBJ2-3	TGTGCCAGCAGTGAGCCCCAACTAGCGGGGGGGATCGAAACTTTGACAGATACGCAGTATTTT	CASSEPQLAGGIETLTDTQYF
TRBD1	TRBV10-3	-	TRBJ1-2	TGTGCCATCAGTGAGGGGGACAGGGCCTATGGCTACACCTTC	CAISEGDRAYGYTF
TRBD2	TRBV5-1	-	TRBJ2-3	TGCGCCAGCAGGCAGAATAGCGGGGCCGCCGATACGCAGTATTTT	CASRQNSGAADTQYF
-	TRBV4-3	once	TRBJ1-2	TGCGCCAGCAGCCCGGGGGATATGAACTATGGCTACACCTTC	CASSPGDMNYGYTF
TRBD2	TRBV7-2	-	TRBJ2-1	TGTGCCAGCAGCCCACCTAGCGGGGGGGCTCGAGAGCAGTTCTTC	CASSPPSGGAREQFF
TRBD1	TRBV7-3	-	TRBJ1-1	TGTGCCAGCAGCTTAGACAGGGACAACACTGAAGCTTTCTTT	CASSLDRDNTEAFF
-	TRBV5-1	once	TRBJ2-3	TGCGCCAGCAGCTTGGGAGTACAGGGATTAGATACGCAGTATTTT	CASSLGVQGLDTQYF
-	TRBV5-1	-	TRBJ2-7	TGCGCCAGCAGCTTGGACACCACCTACGAGCAGTACTTC	CASSLDTTYEQYF
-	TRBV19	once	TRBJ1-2	TGTGCCAGTAGTATAGAAGGGGCAGGTGGCTACACCTTC	CASSIEGAGGYTF
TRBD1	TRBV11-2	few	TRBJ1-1	TGTGCCAGCAGCTTTAGGGGGCGAGGGACTGAAGCTTTCTTT	CASSFRGRGTEAFF
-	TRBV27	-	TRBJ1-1	TGTGCCAGCAGTGCCAGGGATTGGACTGAAGCTTTCTTT	CASSARDWTEAFF
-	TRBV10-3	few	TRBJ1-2	TGTGCCACCCTAAGCGGGCAGGCTATGGGGTATGGCTACACCTTC	CATLSGQAMGYGYTF
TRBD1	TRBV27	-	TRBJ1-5	TGTGCCAGCAGTTATCAGGGGGCTAATCAGCCCCAGCATTTT	CASSYQGANQPQHF
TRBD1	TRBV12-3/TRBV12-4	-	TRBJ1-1	TGTGCCAGCAGGAGACGCCAGGACAGGGCGACTTTCTTT	CASRRRQDRATFF
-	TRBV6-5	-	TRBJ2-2	TGTGCCACTGGGGAGGACAACCACTACACCGGGGAGCTGTTTTTT	CATGEDNHYTGELFF
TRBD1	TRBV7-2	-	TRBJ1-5	TGTGCCAGCAGCTTAACTGGACAGGGCCAGCCCCAGCATTTT	CASSLTGQGQPQHF
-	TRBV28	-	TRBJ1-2	TGTGCCAGCAGCTCGACAACCAACTATGGCTACACCTTC	CASSSTTNYGYTF
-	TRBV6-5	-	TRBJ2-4	TGTGCCAGCAGTTACTCGACTACACCCCCACTAAACATTCAGTACTTC	CASSYSTTPPLNIQYF
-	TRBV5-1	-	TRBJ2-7	TGCGCCAGCAGCTTGACAGGAGTCGACGACTACGAGCAGTACTTC	CASSLTGVDDYEQYF
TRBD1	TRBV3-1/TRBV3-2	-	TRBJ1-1	TGTGCCAGCAGCCAAGTTCCCGGGACAGCACGGAACACTGAAGCTTTCTTT	CASSQVPGTARNTEAFF
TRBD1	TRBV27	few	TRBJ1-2	TGTGCCAGCAGCCGGGGACAGGGAGGCGGCTACACCTTC	CASSRGQGGGYTF
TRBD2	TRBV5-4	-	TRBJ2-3	TGTGCCAGCAGCCTCGGTGGGGGGACTAGCGGACGGTATTTT	CASSLGGGTSGRYF
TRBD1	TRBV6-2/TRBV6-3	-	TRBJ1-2	TGTGCCAGCAGTTACCCACAGGGGGCGAGACCTATTGACGGCTACACCTTC	CASSYPQGARPIDGYTF
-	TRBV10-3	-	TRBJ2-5	TGTGCCATCAGTGTTGGCGAGACCCAGTACTTC	CAISVGETQYF
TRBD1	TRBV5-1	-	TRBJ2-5	TGCGCCAGCAGCCGAAGCGGACAGGGGGCTGGGACCCAGTACTTC	CASSRSGQGAGTQYF
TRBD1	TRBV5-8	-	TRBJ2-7	TGTGCCAGCAGCCCCCGGACAGGACTGGGAGAGCAGTACTTC	CASSPRTGLGEQYF
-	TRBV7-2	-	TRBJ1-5	TGTGCCAGCAGCTTAGTGGCGGGGGGGCCCCAGCATTTT	CASSLVAGGPQHF
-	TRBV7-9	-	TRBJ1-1	TGTGCCAGCAGCGATCGGAGCAATGAAGCTTTCTTT	CASSDRSNEAFF
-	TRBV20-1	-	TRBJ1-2	TGCAGTGCTAGTGACGGCAGGGCAGGCTACACCTTC	CSASDGRAGYTF
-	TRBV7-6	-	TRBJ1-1	TGTGCCAGCAGCTACCCAGGGTTCCCGAACACTGAAGCTTTCTTT	CASSYPGFPNTEAFF
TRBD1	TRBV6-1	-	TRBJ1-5	TGTGCCAGCAGTGAGGGGACAGGGAATCAGCCCCAGCATTTT	CASSEGTGNQPQHF
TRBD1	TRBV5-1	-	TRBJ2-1	TGCGCCAGCAGCTTGACGACAGGGGTTTATGAGCAGTTCTTC	CASSLTTGVYEQFF
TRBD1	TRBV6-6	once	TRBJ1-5	TGTGCCAGCAGTCTATTTACAGGGGATTATCAGCCCCAGCATTTT	CASSLFTGDYQPQHF
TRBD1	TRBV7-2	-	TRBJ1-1	TGTGCCAGCAGCGACACCGGGACAGGGGAGGTGGAAGCTTTCTTT	CASSDTGTGEVEAFF
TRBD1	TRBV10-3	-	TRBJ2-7	TGTGCCATCAGTGAGTCCTCTGGGACAGGGGTACGGGTAGAGCAGTACTTC	CAISESSGTGVRVEQYF
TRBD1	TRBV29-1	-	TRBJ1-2	TGCAGCGTTCCGTTTGGACAGGGAAGAGACACCTTC	CSVPFGQGRDTF
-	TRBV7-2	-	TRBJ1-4	TGTGCCAGCAGCTTAAAACTCGGTTGGGAAAAACTGTTTTTT	CASSLKLGWEKLFF
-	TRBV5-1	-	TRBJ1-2	TGCGCCACCGTGCGGGGTCACACCTTC	CATVRGHTF
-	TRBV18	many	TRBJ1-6	TGTGCCAGCTCACCGGAGGCACAGGGAACACCCCTCCACTTT	CASSPEAQGTPLHF
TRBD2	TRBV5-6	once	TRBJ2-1	TGTGCCAGCGGAGGTATCCTAGCGGGGGGGATCAATGAGCAGTTCTTC	CASGGILAGGINEQFF
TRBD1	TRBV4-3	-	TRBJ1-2	TGCGCCAGCAGCCAAATGGGGACAGTCTATGGCTACACCTTC	CASSQMGTVYGYTF
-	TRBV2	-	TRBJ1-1	TGTGCCAGCAGTCCCGTCGCTGATCAGTACACTGAAGCTTTCTTT	CASSPVADQYTEAFF
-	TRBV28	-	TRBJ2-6	TGTGCCAGCAGTTTACACGGTGCCGGGGCCAACGTCCTGACTTTC	CASSLHGAGANVLTF
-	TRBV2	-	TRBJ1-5	TGTGCCAGCAGTCCCCGGAGCCTACGAAGCAATCAGCCCCAGCATTTT	CASSPRSLRSNQPQHF
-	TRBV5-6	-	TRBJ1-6	TGTGCCAGCAGCTTCAGGGGAACACATTATAATTCACCCCTCCACTTT	CASSFRGTHYNSPLHF
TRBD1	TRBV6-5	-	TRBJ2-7	TGTGCCAGCCTAGGACAGGGGGTCGAGACCTACGAGCAGTACTTC	CASLGQGVETYEQYF
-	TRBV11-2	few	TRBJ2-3	TGTGCCAGCAGCTTAGGCGGGGATACGCAGTATTTT	CASSLGGDTQYF
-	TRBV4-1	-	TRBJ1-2	TGCGCCAGCAGCCGCCAGGGCGAACAATATGGCTACACCTTC	CASSRQGEQYGYTF
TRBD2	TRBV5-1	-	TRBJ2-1	TGCGCCAGCAGCTCCACCCCTCGACTAGCGGGGGCCGGAGATGAGCAGTTCTTC	CASSSTPRLAGAGDEQFF
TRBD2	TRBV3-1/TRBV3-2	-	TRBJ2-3	TGTGCCAGCAGCCAAGCCAGCGGGGTTCGCACAGATACGCAGTATTTT	CASSQASGVRTDTQYF
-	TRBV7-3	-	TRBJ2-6	TGTGCCAGCAGCTTAAGGGGCGGGGGCCCTTCTGGGGCCAACGTCCTGACTTTC	CASSLRGGGPSGANVLTF
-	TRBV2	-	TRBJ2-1	-	CASSEGFGTGAVGEFF
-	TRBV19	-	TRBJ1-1	TGTGCCAGTAGTAACTCCGGGATCATGAACACTGAAGCTTTCTTT	CASSNSGIMNTEAFF